These 3 T cell receptor beta chains were all obtained from the same sample, sequenced in a study of immune evolution from preneoplasia to lung adenocarcinoma. Assay: immunoSEQ multiplex PCR; the TCRdb copy retains only in-frame clones and omits some. The sample consists of under 4,000 clones, around 67% of them appearing once. Sequencing was carried out using FFPE minimally invasive lung adenocarcinoma tissue. The origin of the receptors is a person between 60 and 79 years old with lung adenocarcinoma.

The V call is TRBV6-1, the J call TRBJ2-7; 11 bases line up with TRBD1. Germline assignment: CDR1 MNHNS and CDR2 SASEGT. The CDR3 runs 15 residues. The ends lost 4 bases at V and 2 bases at J; junction bases unmatched: 4. The CDR3 here is CASSGPGQGAYEQYF. CDR3 DNA: TGTGCCAGCAGTGGACCGGGACAGGGGGCCTACGAGCAGTACTTC.

The V and J genes are TRBV10-1 and TRBJ2-7; 8 bases fit TRBD2. This CDR3 region has 15 residues. V lost 2 bases to trimming and J lost 2 bases; unmatched junction nucleotides: 5. The germline V gene has CDR1 WNHNN and CDR2 SYGVQD (reference sequence). The CDR3, as DNA: TGCGCCAGCAGTGAGCGCGGGGGGCCCCCCTACGAGCAGTACTTC. It codes for CASSERGGPPYEQYF.

The genes are TRBV7-2 and TRBJ1-5, with 8 bases that match TRBD1. J was trimmed by 3 bases and V by 5 bases; bases with no gene match: 9. From germline, CDR1 is SGHTA and CDR2 FQGNSA. This CDR3 spans 16 amino acids. In DNA, the CDR3 is TGTGCCAGCAGCCCGTCAACGGACAGGGACAATCAGCCCCAGCATTTT. Protein product: CASSPSTDRDNQPQHF.